This paragraph covers one T cell receptor (beta chain) sequence. Its matching antigen is unknown. This CDR3 has 12 amino acids. The trim removed 7 bases at V and 2 bases at J, leaving 1 base unmatched. Germline-derived CDR1 and CDR2 are SGHRS and YFSETQ. The data derive from a study of cytomegalovirus exposure and HLA in healthy donors. Study-wide results and caveats: TCR beta V segments were, for the most part, productive about 87% or about 30% of the time in an earlier analysis. Immune exposure information comprised only CMV serostatus.

The PCR made use of 60 Vbeta and 13 Jbeta primers. Sequencing was performed with immunoSEQ multiplex PCR; in TCRdb, only in-frame clones are kept and a portion is missing. Here the sample spans 210,000 or so clones, 87% being singletons. This TCR derives from a man younger than 45 in good health and CMV-seronegative. The sample was PBMCs. The gene calls are TRBV5-1 and TRBJ2-7, with TRBD1 identical over 9 bases. The CDR3 bases are TGCGCCAGCTGGGACAGGGCCTACGAGCAGTACTTC. It codes for CASWDRAYEQYF.